The 30 T cell receptor beta chains below all came from one sample that was sequenced in a study of T cell clonality in common variable immunodeficiency. Study-wide points: Fewer deletions and N-nucleotide insertions were reportedly seen in common variable immunodeficiency TCR beta sequences.

The antigens of these receptors remain unknown. Only in-frame clones appear in the TCRdb table, and some are missing; sequencing was by immunoSEQ multiplex PCR. The sample holds over 30,000 clones, and no clone turns up only once. Sequenced sample: peripheral blood mononuclear cells. The receptors come from a human donor with common variable immunodeficiency.

With respect to this clone: The read falls 3 residues short of the CDR3 end, and the missing part is taken from the germline J gene. The J gene is TRBJ2-3, the V gene TRBV19, with 7 bases that match TRBD1. The CDR3 runs 15 residues. CDR1 is LNHDA and CDR2 is SQIVND in the germline V gene (reference sequence). After removal of 4 bases from V and 2 bases from J, the junction contained 6 bases not matched to a gene. CDR3 region: CASSTGGLITDTQYF. The part of the CDR3 DNA that was read is TGTGCCAGTAGTACAGGGGGTCTCATCACAGATACG.

This clone was observed at least ten times. The CDR3 end is not reached by the read, which stops 3 residues before it; the germline J gene fills it in. V gene TRBV7-9 combines with J gene TRBJ1-5; D is undetermined. Trimming pared 1 base from V and 5 bases from J, leaving 6 bases between. Germline V gene lookup returns CDR1 SEHNR and CDR2 FQNEAQ (reference sequence). This CDR3 has 13 amino acids. The DNA read from the CDR3 is TGTGCCAGCAGCTTAGACAGCCATCAGCCC. Translated, it gives CASSLDSHQP. The entire CDR3 protein reads CASSLDSHQPQHF.

This clone occurred many times. The CDR3 end is not reached by the read, which stops 3 residues before it; the germline J gene fills it in. The chain is built from TRBV7-8 and TRBJ2-3; 8 nucleotides line up with TRBD1. J gave up 2 bases and V 5 bases, and 6 bases lay outside the gene matches. The CDR3 consists of 15 residues. The germline V gene has CDR1 SGHVS and CDR2 FQNEAQ. CDR3 protein: CASSGRDRPTDTQYF. CDR3 bases read: TGTGCCAGCAGCGGCCGGGACAGGCCCACAGATACG.

This clone has a count of ten or more. The read ends 3 residues before the CDR3 terminus; that terminus is restored from the germline J gene. The V call is TRBV7-9, the J call TRBJ1-2; D gene unclear. The CDR3 totals 15 residues. Trimming removed 5 bases at V and 7 bases at J, with 20 bases between. Germline V gene sequence: CDR1 SEHNR, CDR2 FQNEAQ (reference sequence). CDR3 DNA (partial): TGTGCCAGCAGCGGAGACCAGGTATTGATCGGTGGC. It codes for CASSGDQVLIGG. The whole CDR3 protein reads CASSGDQVLIGGYTF.

For this clone: The read terminates 3 residues before the CDR3 end, so the remaining end is supplied by the germline J gene. The rearrangement joins TRBV6-1 to TRBJ1-4, with D perhaps matching TRBD1 (5 bases). V was cut by 5 bases and J by 7 bases, with 14 bases left in between. This CDR3 region has 14 residues. Per germline, CDR1 MNHNS and CDR2 SASEGT. Incomplete CDR3 DNA: TGTGCCAGCAGTCAAGAGGGGTACCCTGAAAAA. Encoded protein: CASSQEGYPEK. The entire CDR3 is CASSQEGYPEKLFF.

This clone was seen repeatedly, ten times or more. The read gets to within 3 residues of the CDR3 end, and the germline J gene fills in the rest. The V and J genes are TRBV19 and TRBJ2-7; 9 bases agree with TRBD2. The CDR3 is made up of 16 amino acids. V was clipped by 3 bases and J by 0 bases; unmatched bases: 6. CDR1 is LNHDA, CDR2 SQIVND, per germline (reference sequence). The DNA read from the CDR3 is TGTGCCAGTAGTATGGTAGCGGGGGCGCACTCCTACGAG. Its translation: CASSMVAGAHSYE. The complete CDR3 protein is CASSMVAGAHSYEQYF.

This clone has a count of ten or more. Read coverage stops 3 residues before the CDR3 terminus; the germline J gene supplies the remainder. This chain connects TRBV20-1 to TRBJ2-3; a possible D gene is TRBD2 (7 bases). The germline CDR1 and CDR2 sequences are DFQATT and SNEGSKA (reference sequence). V lost 4 bases and J lost 0, with 11 bases in between. The CDR3 totals 14 residues. This CDR3 reads CSATPGGSTDTQYF. CDR3 DNA (partial): TGCAGTGCTACCCCGGGGGGCAGCACAGATACG.

This clone occurred many times. The read gets to within 3 residues of the CDR3 end, and the germline J gene fills in the rest. The chain recombines TRBV19 with TRBJ1-5; 9 positions agree with TRBD1. Germline lookup yields CDR1 LNHDA and CDR2 SQIVND (reference sequence). Losses at the gene ends were 8 bases for V and 1 base for J; bases not matched to a gene: 6. This CDR3 spans 15 amino acids. CDR3 DNA (partial): TGTGCCAGTTTAAGCGGGACAGGGAGCAATCAGCCC. It is translated as CASLSGTGSNQP. The whole CDR3 protein is CASLSGTGSNQPQHF.

As to this clone: The CDR3 extends 3 residues past the end of the read, so its final part is completed from the germline J gene. The chain employs TRBV19 and TRBJ1-5; the D gene is possibly TRBD1 (5 bases). Trimming removed 0 bases at V and 2 bases at J, with 14 bases between. Germline V gene lookup returns CDR1 LNHDA and CDR2 SQIVND (reference sequence). CDR3 length equals 17 residues. The chain's CDR3 is CASSIDGGILGNQPQHF. CDR3 bases read: TGTGCCAGTAGTATAGATGGGGGGATCCTTGGCAATCAGCCC.

In its sample, this clone was seen a few times. With the read ending 3 residues before the CDR3 end, the germline J gene is used to fill in that end. The chain uses TRBV2 and TRBJ1-5, with 8 bases fitting TRBD1. The CDR3 covers 16 residues. V trimming: 6 bases; J trimming: 4 bases; junction bases outside the gene matches: 11. Germline CDR1 SNHLY, CDR2 FYNNEI. CDR3 DNA (partial): TGTGCCAGCAGCGTCCGTGAGACAGGGGTGAATCAGCCC. Protein sequence: CASSVRETGVNQP. The full CDR3 reads CASSVRETGVNQPQHF. Combining the CDR3 with reference TRBV2 and TRBJ1-5 gives the whole variable domain EPEVTQTPSHQVTQMGQEVILRCVPISNHLYFYWYRQILGQKVEFLVSFYNNEISEKSEIFDDQFSVERPDGSNFTLKIRSTKLEDSAMYFCASSVRETGVNQPQHFGDGTRLSIL.

With regard to this clone: The CDR3 is cut off 3 residues early in the read; its end comes from the germline J gene. This chain links TRBV18 with TRBJ2-7; D perhaps matches TRBD2 (7 bases). Trimming took 2 bases from V and 5 from J, leaving 16 bases between them. The CDR3 is 15 residues long. Germline CDR1 is KGHSH and CDR2 is LQKENI. CDR3 DNA (partial): TGTGCCAGCTCACCAGCCCCCGGGGGGCGCGACGAG. Its protein is CASSPAPGGRDE. The entire CDR3 sequence reads CASSPAPGGRDEQYF.

The part of the CDR3 DNA that was read is TGTGCCAGCAGTGAAGCGGGGACTAGCGGGGGTAATGAG. Translated, it gives CASSEAGTSGGNE. The entire CDR3 sequence reads CASSEAGTSGGNEQFF. The V and J genes are TRBV2 and TRBJ2-1, with 14 bases that match TRBD2. The CDR3 goes on 3 residues after the read ends, and that part is filled in from the germline J gene. The CDR3 runs to 16 residues. The germline gives CDR1 SNHLY, CDR2 FYNNEI. V was pared by 0 bases and J by 7 bases, with 2 bases of the junction left unmatched.

This clone was seen many times. The read terminates 3 residues before the CDR3 end, so the remaining end is supplied by the germline J gene. This chain uses TRBV5-1 with TRBJ1-2; the match to TRBD1 covers 9 bases. Germline V CDR1 and CDR2: SGHRS, YFSETQ. The V and J ends lost 3 bases and 0 bases, in that order; junction bases with no gene match: 9. The CDR3 is 17 residues long. The CDR3 sequence is CASSSGQGLPTNYGYTF. The part of the CDR3 DNA that was read is TGCGCCAGCAGCTCGGGACAGGGACTACCCACTAACTATGGC. The variable domain in full, completed from reference TRBV5-1 and TRBJ1-2, reads KAGVTQTPRYLIKTRGQQVTLSCSPISGHRSVSWYQQTPGQGLQFLFEYFSETQRNKGNFPGRFSGRQFSNSRSEMNVSTLELGDSALYLCASSSGQGLPTNYGYTFGSGTRLTVV.

This clone was recorded at least ten times. The read comes to an end 3 residues before the CDR3 does, leaving the germline J gene to fill in the end. V usage is TRBV19 and J usage is TRBJ1-5; D not certain. V lost 5 bases and J lost 7, with 9 bases in between. The germline V gene has CDR1 LNHDA and CDR2 SQIVND (reference sequence). The CDR3 spans 12 residues. The chain's CDR3 is CASSPRWQPQHF. The CDR3 DNA, read in part, is TGTGCCAGTAGTCCTCGGTGGCAGCCC.

This clone was seen ten or more times. With the read ending 3 residues before the CDR3 end, the germline J gene is used to fill in that end. This chain links TRBV4-1 with TRBJ2-5, with 8 bases lining up with TRBD1. V lost 1 base, J lost 4 bases, and 5 bases stayed unmatched. Looked up from germline, CDR1 is MGHRA and CDR2 is YSYEKL. The CDR3 length is 15 residues. The CDR3 region is CASSQGGQVGETQYF. The CDR3 DNA, read in part, is TGCGCCAGCAGCCAAGGGGGACAGGTAGGAGAGACC.

This clone was observed a few times. The read ends 3 residues before the CDR3 terminus; that terminus is restored from the germline J gene. The chain employs TRBV19 and TRBJ2-3; 8 positions agree with TRBD1. The CDR3 is 18 amino acids. Trimming at V came to 3 bases and at J to 3 bases, leaving 14 bases not matched to a gene. The germline V gene has CDR1 LNHDA and CDR2 SQIVND (reference sequence). The sequenced CDR3 bases are TGTGCCAGTAGTATGCCGTCAGGGGGCGCCCGAGGAACAGATACG. This sequence encodes CASSMPSGGARGTDT. The complete CDR3 reads CASSMPSGGARGTDTQYF. The full variable domain, rest sourced from reference TRBV19 and TRBJ2-3, is DGGITQSPKYLFRKEGQNVTLSCEQNLNHDAMYWYRQDPGQGLRLIYYSQIVNDFQKGDIAEGYSVSREKKESFPLTVTSAQKNPTAFYLCASSMPSGGARGTDTQYFGPGTRLTVL.

This clone was observed a handful of times. The read ends 3 residues before the CDR3 terminus; that terminus is restored from the germline J gene. The chain links TRBV2 to TRBJ2-3; the match to TRBD2 covers 7 bases. This CDR3 contains 14 residues. V lost 3 bases to trimming and J lost 1 base; unmatched junction nucleotides: 1. CDR1 is SNHLY, CDR2 FYNNEI, per germline. The sequenced CDR3 bases are TGTGCCAGCAGTGACAGCGGGGGCACAGATACG. Amino acid sequence: CASSDSGGTDT. From start to end, the CDR3 is CASSDSGGTDTQYF.

As concerns this clone: The CDR3 is cut off 3 residues early in the read; its end comes from the germline J gene. The chain combines TRBV2 with TRBJ1-5, with 9 bases matching TRBD1. Germline V gene sequence: CDR1 SNHLY, CDR2 FYNNEI. The CDR3 contains 14 residues. V dropped 4 bases and J dropped 5; count of bases not matched to a gene: 3. The CDR3 DNA, read in part, is TGTGCCAGCAGTGGAGGGACAGGGTATCAGCCC. Translating it yields CASSGGTGYQP. The full CDR3 protein reads CASSGGTGYQPQHF.

A few counts support this clone. The observed sequence ends 3 residues before the CDR3 terminus, with the missing tail filled in from the germline J gene. J is TRBJ2-7 and V is TRBV30; 11 bases are a match to TRBD1. The CDR3 loop spans 15 amino acids. The germline gives CDR1 GTSNPN, CDR2 SVGIG (reference sequence). V gave up 0 bases and J gave up 6 bases; unmatched junction bases: 7. This chain's CDR3 is CAWSVLGQGAGEQYF. The part of the CDR3 DNA that was read is TGTGCCTGGAGTGTTCTCGGACAGGGGGCGGGCGAG. Full variable domain (rest looked up from reference TRBV30 and TRBJ2-7): SQTIHQWPATLVQPVGSPLSLECTVEGTSNPNLYWYRQAAGRGLQLLFYSVGIGQISSEVPQNLSASRPQDRQFILSSKKLLLSDSGFYLCAWSVLGQGAGEQYFGPGTRLTVT.

Notes on this clone: Coverage ceases 3 residues before the CDR3 finishes, and the germline J gene fills in the end. V gene TRBV11-1 combines with J gene TRBJ2-7; D gene ambiguous. V lost 2 bases, J lost 6 bases, and 8 bases lay in between. Germline V gene lookup returns CDR1 SGHAT and CDR2 FQDESV (reference sequence). The CDR3 length is 12 residues. The DNA read from the CDR3 is TGTGCCAGCAGCTTACGGGTCTCCGAG. Its translation is CASSLRVSE. The whole CDR3 is CASSLRVSEQYF. Complete variable domain (other parts from reference TRBV11-1 and TRBJ2-7): EAEVAQSPRYKITEKSQAVAFWCDPISGHATLYWYRQILGQGPELLVQFQDESVVDDSQLPKDRFSAERLKGVDSTLKIQPAELGDSAMYLCASSLRVSEQYFGPGTRLTVT.

This clone showed up just a few times. The CDR3 end lies 3 residues beyond the end of the read and is filled in from the germline J gene. The gene calls are TRBV2 and TRBJ1-3; D gene ambiguous. Germline V gene data show CDR1 as SNHLY and CDR2 as FYNNEI. This CDR3 is 14 amino acids long. Deletions cut 5 bases from V and 0 bases from J, with 8 bases between. CDR3 bases read: TGTGCCAGCAGTACCCCTAGCTCTGGAAACACC. This sequence encodes CASSTPSSGNT. The whole CDR3 protein is CASSTPSSGNTIYF.

Only a few counts were recorded for this clone. The CDR3 end lies 3 residues beyond the end of the read and is filled in from the germline J gene. The chain employs TRBV19 and TRBJ2-7, with unresolved D. The CDR3 runs 13 residues. The germline gives CDR1 LNHDA, CDR2 SQIVND (reference sequence). The ends were cut back, 3 bases at V and 5 bases at J, with 11 bases in the middle. The covered CDR3 bases are TGTGCCAGTAGTATTGGTCTGCCGGACGAG. It is translated as CASSIGLPDE. The full CDR3 reads CASSIGLPDEQYF.

This clone came up a few times. The DNA read from the CDR3 is TGTGCCAGCAGCTTAGAGACAGGGTTTGGC. This translates into CASSLETGFG. The full-length CDR3 reads as CASSLETGFGYTF. This rearrangement joins TRBV7-2 to TRBJ1-2, with 7 positions matching TRBD1. The read ends 3 residues early relative to the CDR3; the germline J gene fills the gap. This CDR3 contains 13 residues. CDR1 and CDR2 from the germline V gene are SGHTA and FQGNSA. The V segment lost 1 base and the J segment 7 bases; nucleotides outside the gene matches: 3. Using reference TRBV7-2 and TRBJ1-2 for the parts outside the CDR3, the full variable domain is GAGVSQSPSNKVTEKGKDVELRCDPISGHTALYWYRQSLGQGLEFLIYFQGNSAPDKSGLPSDRFSAERTGGSVSTLTIQRTQQEDSAVYLCASSLETGFGYTFGSGTRLTVV.

The CDR3 is CASSLDLSYEQYF. The CDR3 DNA, read in part, is TGTGCCAGCAGCTTAGACTTGTCCTACGAG. The chain carries TRBV7-6 and TRBJ2-7; D call uncertain. Coverage ceases 3 residues before the CDR3 finishes, and the germline J gene fills in the end. V lost 1 base and J 1 base, leaving 5 bases between the germline ends. The CDR3 totals 13 residues. Germline V lookup: CDR1 SGHVS, CDR2 FNYEAQ.

Ten or more counts support this clone. The read ends 3 residues early relative to the CDR3; the germline J gene fills the gap. J is TRBJ2-7 and V is TRBV5-1; 8 bases agree with TRBD1. The CDR3 length is 14 residues. Germline trimming cut 3 bases from V and 0 bases from J; bases unmatched to any gene: 2. In germline, CDR1 is SGHRS, CDR2 YFSETQ. The CDR3 bases that were read are TGCGCCAGCAGCTCCGGGACAGGCTCCTACGAG. Protein: CASSSGTGSYE. The CDR3 reads in full as CASSSGTGSYEQYF.

This clone occurred a few times. The read ends 3 residues shy of where the CDR3 ends; the end is completed using the germline J gene. J is TRBJ1-2 and V is TRBV2; D is possibly TRBD1 (5 bases). From germline, CDR1 is SNHLY and CDR2 FYNNEI. The CDR3 runs to 14 residues. Trimming stripped 7 bases from V and 3 bases from J, with 15 bases between. CDR3 bases read: TGTGCCAGCACGGGTGGCGGGGCCGACTATGGC. It encodes CASTGGGADYG. The CDR3 in its entirety is CASTGGGADYGYTF.

CDR3 bases read: TGTGCCAGCAGTGAGGAGGACTTAGGCACAGATACG. It encodes CASSEEDLGTDT. The whole CDR3 region reads CASSEEDLGTDTQYF. The gene calls are TRBV6-1 and TRBJ2-3, with D perhaps TRBD2 (5 bases). The read falls 3 residues short of the CDR3 end, and the missing part is taken from the germline J gene. Germline CDR1 MNHNS, CDR2 SASEGT. The V and J ends lost 3 bases and 1 base respectively, with 11 bases between them. This CDR3 has 15 amino acids.

In this sample, this clone turned up many times. From the germline J gene comes the end of the CDR3, since the read stops 3 residues before it. The chain carries TRBV5-4 and TRBJ2-7, with TRBD2 identical over 9 bases. This CDR3 is built from 16 residues. Trimming cost V 3 bases and J 4 bases; bases outside gene matches: 11. CDR1 and CDR2 from the germline V gene are SGHNT and YYREEE (reference sequence). The CDR3 reads CASSSKTLAGTYEQYF. The part of the CDR3 DNA that was read is TGTGCCAGCAGCTCGAAGACCCTAGCGGGGACATACGAG.

This clone has only a few counts. The sequenced fragment ends 3 residues before the CDR3 boundary, so the rest is inferred from the germline J gene. This chain connects TRBV19 to TRBJ1-1, with 10 nucleotides matching TRBD1. Germline loops: CDR1 LNHDA, CDR2 SQIVND (reference sequence). V was clipped by 5 bases and J by 0 bases; unmatched bases: 6. There are 16 residues in the CDR3. CDR3 region: CASSPGTGEVNTEAFF. CDR3 DNA, as far as it was read: TGTGCCAGTAGTCCCGGGACAGGGGAGGTGAACACTGAA. The variable domain in full, with the rest retrieved from reference TRBV19 and TRBJ1-1, is DGGITQSPKYLFRKEGQNVTLSCEQNLNHDAMYWYRQDPGQGLRLIYYSQIVNDFQKGDIAEGYSVSREKKESFPLTVTSAQKNPTAFYLCASSPGTGEVNTEAFFGQGTRLTVV.

This clone was picked up a small number of times. The CDR3 goes on 3 residues after the read ends, and that part is filled in from the germline J gene. This chain links TRBV20-1 with TRBJ2-3; 8 bases line up with TRBD2. The CDR3 spans 15 residues. The germline gives CDR1 DFQATT, CDR2 SNEGSKA (reference sequence). V gave up 1 base and J gave up 1 base; unmatched junction bases: 4. The CDR3 DNA, read in part, is TGCAGTGCTAGAGTCGGGGGGGTAGGCACAGATACG. Translating it yields CSARVGGVGTDT. The complete CDR3 reads CSARVGGVGTDTQYF.